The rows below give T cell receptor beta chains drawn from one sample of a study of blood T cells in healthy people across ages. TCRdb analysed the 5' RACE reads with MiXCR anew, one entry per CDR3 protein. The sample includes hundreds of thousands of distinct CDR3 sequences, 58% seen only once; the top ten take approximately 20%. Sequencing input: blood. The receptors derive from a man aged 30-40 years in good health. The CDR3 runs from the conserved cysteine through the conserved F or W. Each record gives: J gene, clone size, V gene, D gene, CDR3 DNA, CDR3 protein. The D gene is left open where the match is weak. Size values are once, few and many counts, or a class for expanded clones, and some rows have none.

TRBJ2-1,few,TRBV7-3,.,TGTGCCAGCAGCCCCTCATCAGTCAATGAGCAGTTCTTC,CASSPSSVNEQFF
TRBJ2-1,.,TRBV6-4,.,TGTGCCAGCAGTGACTCGACGGGTACTGAGCAGTTCTTC,CASSDSTGTEQFF
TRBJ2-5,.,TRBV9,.,TGTGCCAGCAGCGAAGGGACATCCTACAATGAGCAGTACTTC,CASSEGTSYNEQYF
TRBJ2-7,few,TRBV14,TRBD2,TGTGCCAGCAGCCAAGATATGGACGGGAGGAACGAGCAGTACTTC,CASSQDMDGRNEQYF
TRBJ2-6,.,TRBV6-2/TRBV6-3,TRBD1,TGTGCCAGCAGTTACGGGACAGGGGGCTCGGGGGCCAACGTCCTGACTTTC,CASSYGTGGSGANVLTF
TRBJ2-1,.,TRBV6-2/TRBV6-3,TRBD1,TGTGCCAGCAGTCGGATGACAGGGAGTGAGCAGTTCTTC,CASSRMTGSEQFF
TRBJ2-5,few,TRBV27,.,TGTGCCAGCAGTTCGTTTTTTCGGGAGACCCAGTACTTC,CASSSFFRETQYF
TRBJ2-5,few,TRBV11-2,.,TGTGCCAGCAGCTTAGGTTCCGGGACGACCGCTCTGGAGACCCAGTACTTC,CASSLGSGTTALETQYF
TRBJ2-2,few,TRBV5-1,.,TGCGCCAGCAGATCCAACAGGAGGAACACCGGGGAGCTGTTTTTT,CASRSNRRNTGELFF
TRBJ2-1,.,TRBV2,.,TGTGCCAGCGTCAATAGGGGGGATGAGCAGTTCTTC,CASVNRGDEQFF
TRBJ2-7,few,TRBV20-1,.,TGCAGTGCCGACAGAAGGCGGGACGTGGACGAGCAGTACTTC,CSADRRRDVDEQYF
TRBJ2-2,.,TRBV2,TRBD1,TGTGCCAGCAAAGGGGGCGTTGGGTTGACCGGGGAGCTGTTTTTT,CASKGGVGLTGELFF
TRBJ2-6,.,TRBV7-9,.,TGTGCCAGCAGCTTAGTATTAGGCTCTGGGGCCAACGTCCTGACTTTC,CASSLVLGSGANVLTF
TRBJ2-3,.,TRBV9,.,TGTGCCAGCAGCGTAGAGTCCGTTTCAGATACGCAGTATTTT,CASSVESVSDTQYF